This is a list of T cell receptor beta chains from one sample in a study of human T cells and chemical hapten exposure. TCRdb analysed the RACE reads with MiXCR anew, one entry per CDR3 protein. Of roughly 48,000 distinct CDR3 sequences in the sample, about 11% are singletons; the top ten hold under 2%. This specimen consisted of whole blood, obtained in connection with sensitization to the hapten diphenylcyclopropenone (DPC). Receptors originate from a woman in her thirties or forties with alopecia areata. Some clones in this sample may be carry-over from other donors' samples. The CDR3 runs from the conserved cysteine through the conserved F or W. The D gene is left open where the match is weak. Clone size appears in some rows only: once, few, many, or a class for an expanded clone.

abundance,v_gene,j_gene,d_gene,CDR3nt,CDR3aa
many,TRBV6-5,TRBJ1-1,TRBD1,TGTGCCAGCAGTTACCGGGACAGGGAAGCTTTCTTT,CASSYRDREAFF
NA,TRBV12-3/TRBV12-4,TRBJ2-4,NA,TGTGCCAGCAGTTTCGTGTTAGGGCTGCGGGAAAACATTCAGTACTTC,CASSFVLGLRENIQYF
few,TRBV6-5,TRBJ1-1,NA,TGTGCCAGCCTGGGGGCGACGAACACTGAAGCTTTCTTT,CASLGATNTEAFF
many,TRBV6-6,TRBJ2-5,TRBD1,TGTGCCAGCAGTACACAGGGGCTGGGAGAGACCCAGTACTTC,CASSTQGLGETQYF
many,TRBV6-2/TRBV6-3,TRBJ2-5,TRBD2,TGTGCCAGCAGGCTAGCGGGGTCCTGGGAGACCCAGTACTTC,CASRLAGSWETQYF
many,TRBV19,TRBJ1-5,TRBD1,TGTGCCAGTAGTAGCCGGGACAGGGGGCGTTTTGGCAATCAGCCCCAGCATTTT,CASSSRDRGRFGNQPQHF
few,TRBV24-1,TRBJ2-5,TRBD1,TGTGCCACCAGTGATTTCACCGGGACAGAGTACTTC,CATSDFTGTEYF
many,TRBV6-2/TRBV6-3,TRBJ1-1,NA,TGTGCCAGCAGGGGGAACAAACCCACTGAAGCTTTCTTT,CASRGNKPTEAFF
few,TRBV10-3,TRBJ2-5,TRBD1,TGTGCCATCAGCTCGGACAGGGCAGAGACCCAGTACTTC,CAISSDRAETQYF
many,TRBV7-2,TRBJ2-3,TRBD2,TGTGCCAGCAGCTTAGCCGGGGGTAGCGGGGGAGGGTATACGCAGTATTTT,CASSLAGGSGGGYTQYF
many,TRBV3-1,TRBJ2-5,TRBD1,TGTGCCAGCAGCCCTTGGACAGGGCAGAAACAAGAGACCCAGTACTTC,CASSPWTGQKQETQYF
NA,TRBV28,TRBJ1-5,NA,TGTGCCAGCAGTTTCGGCGGGAGCAATCAGCCCCAGCATTTT,CASSFGGSNQPQHF
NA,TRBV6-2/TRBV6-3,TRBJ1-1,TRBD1,TGTGCCAGCAGAAAAGGGGGCCGGAGGAACACTGAAGCTTTCTTT,CASRKGGRRNTEAFF
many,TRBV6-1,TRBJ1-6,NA,TGTGCCAGCAGTGACTCCTTCACCGATTCACCCCTCCACTTT,CASSDSFTDSPLHF
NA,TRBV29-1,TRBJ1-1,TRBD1,TGCAGCGATTGGGGCCAGGGGGGTGCTTTCTTT,CSDWGQGGAFF
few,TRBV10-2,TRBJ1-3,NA,TGCGCCAGTACAAGGGGCAGGGATGGAAACACCATATATTTT,CASTRGRDGNTIYF
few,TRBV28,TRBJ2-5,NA,TGTGCCAGCAGGCTGAGGGGGGGCATAGAAAGAGAAGAGACCCAGTACTTC,CASRLRGGIEREETQYF
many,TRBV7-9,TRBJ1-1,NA,TGTGCCAGCAGCTTCGGACAGCGGTTATCTGAAGCTTTCTTT,CASSFGQRLSEAFF
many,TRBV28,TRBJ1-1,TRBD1,TGTGCCAGCAGTCCGGCGGGCGGGACAGTGACTGAAGCTTTCTTT,CASSPAGGTVTEAFF
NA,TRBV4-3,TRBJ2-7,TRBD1,TGCGCCAGCAGCGCGAATCAGGGGGCCTACGAGCAGTACTTC,CASSANQGAYEQYF
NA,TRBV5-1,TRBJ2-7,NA,TGCGCCAGCAGCTTGGGTGACCTGACCGGCTACGAGCAGTACTTC,CASSLGDLTGYEQYF
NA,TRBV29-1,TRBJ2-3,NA,TGCAGCGTTGACCCCTGGGGAATGGGCACAGATACGCAGTATTTT,CSVDPWGMGTDTQYF
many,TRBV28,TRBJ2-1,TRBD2,TGTGCCAGCAGTTACCCTCTGGCTAGCGGGGGGGACGGGCCTTACAATGAGCAGTTCTTC,CASSYPLASGGDGPYNEQFF
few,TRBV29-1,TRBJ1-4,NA,TGCAGCGTTGTCGAGGGGTCTAATGAAAAACTGTTTTTT,CSVVEGSNEKLFF
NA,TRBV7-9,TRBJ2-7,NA,TGTGCCAGCAGCTCACAGGGTTTCCCATCCTACGAGCAGTACTTC,CASSSQGFPSYEQYF
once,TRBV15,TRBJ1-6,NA,TGTGCCACCAGCAGAGATCCCCTAGGGTCCAGTTCACCCCTCCACTTT,CATSRDPLGSSSPLHF
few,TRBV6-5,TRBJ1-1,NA,TGTGCCAGCAGGTTGAACACTGAAGCTTTCTTT,CASRLNTEAFF
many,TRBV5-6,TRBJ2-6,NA,TGTGCCAGCAGCGCCCGCAGCGATGATCCCTCTTTCTCTGGGGCCAACGTCCTGACTTTC,CASSARSDDPSFSGANVLTF
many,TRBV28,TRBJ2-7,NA,TGTGCCAGCAGTTTATCGCAGTACGAGCAGTACTTC,CASSLSQYEQYF
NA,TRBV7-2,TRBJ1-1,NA,TGTGCCAGCAGCTTAGTAACGGAGAACACTGAAGCTTTCTTT,CASSLVTENTEAFF
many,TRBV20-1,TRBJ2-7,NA,TGCAGTGCTAGTGGGGGGACACAGCCCTACGAGCAGTACTTC,CSASGGTQPYEQYF
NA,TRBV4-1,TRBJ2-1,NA,TGCGCCAGCAGACCAGTGCTCGGGTCCTACAATGAGCAGTTCTTC,CASRPVLGSYNEQFF
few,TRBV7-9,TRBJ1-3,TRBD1,TGTGCCAGCAGACAGGGGGCTGGAAACACCATATATTTT,CASRQGAGNTIYF
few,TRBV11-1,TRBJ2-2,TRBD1,TGTGCCAGCAGCGGTTTCGGGACAGACACCGGGGAGCTGTTTTTT,CASSGFGTDTGELFF
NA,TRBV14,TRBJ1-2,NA,TGTGCCAGCAGCCAAGAGTGGGACTTCTATGGCTACACCTTC,CASSQEWDFYGYTF
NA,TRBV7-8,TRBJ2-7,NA,TGTGCCAGCAGCTTAGGGACAGCTCGGAGCGAGCAGTACTTC,CASSLGTARSEQYF
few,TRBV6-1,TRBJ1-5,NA,TGTGCCAGCAGTGATCAGCCCCAGCATTTT,CASSDQPQHF
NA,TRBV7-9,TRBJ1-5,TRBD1,TGTGCCAGCACTGCCCCGGACAGGAGCAATCAGCCCCAGCATTTT,CASTAPDRSNQPQHF
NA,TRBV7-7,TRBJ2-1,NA,TGTGCCAGCAGCTTAAGCCCGGGGCCGGGAAGTGAGCAGTTCTTC,CASSLSPGPGSEQFF
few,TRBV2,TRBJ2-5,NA,TGTGCCAGCAATAGGGGGATCGCGGAGACCCAGTACTTC,CASNRGIAETQYF
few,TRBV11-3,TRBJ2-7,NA,TGTGCCAGCAGCTTAGGGGGGACCTCCTACGAGCAGTACTTC,CASSLGGTSYEQYF
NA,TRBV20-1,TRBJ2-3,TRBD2,TGCAGTGCTAGAGCGGGACTAGCGGGAGACGGAGGAACAGATACGCAGTATTTT,CSARAGLAGDGGTDTQYF
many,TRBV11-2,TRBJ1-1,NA,TGTGCCAGCAGCTTAGCGGCGGAGATGAACACTGAAGCTTTCTTT,CASSLAAEMNTEAFF
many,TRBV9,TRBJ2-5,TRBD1,TGTGCCAGCAGCGTCCTGACAGGGGCTTTAGTGGAGACCCAGTACTTC,CASSVLTGALVETQYF
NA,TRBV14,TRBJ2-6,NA,TGTGCCAGCAGCCCCGCTGGGGCCAACGTCCTGACTTTC,CASSPAGANVLTF
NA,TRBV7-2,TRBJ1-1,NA,TGTGCCAGCAGCTTGGGGACTGGCCCAGAAGCTTTCTTT,CASSLGTGPEAFF
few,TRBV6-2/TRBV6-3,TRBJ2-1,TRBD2,TGTGCCAGCAGCGAAGCGGGGGGCTACAATGAGCAGTTCTTC,CASSEAGGYNEQFF
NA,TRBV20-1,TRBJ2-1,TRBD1,TGCAGTGCACACCGTGGGACAGACAATGAGCAGTTCTTC,CSAHRGTDNEQFF
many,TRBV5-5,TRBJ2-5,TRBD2,TGTGCCAGCAGAGCGCTAGCGGGGGGCCAAGAGACCCAGTACTTC,CASRALAGGQETQYF
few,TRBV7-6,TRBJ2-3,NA,TGTGCCAGCAGCTCACCCGAACGGGACACAGATACGCAGTATTTT,CASSSPERDTDTQYF
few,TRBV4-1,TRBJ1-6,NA,TGCGCCAGCAGCCAAGGGGTCGGCTCACCCCTCCACTTT,CASSQGVGSPLHF
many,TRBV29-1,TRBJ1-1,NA,TGCAGCGCCGAGAGGGGAGGAACTGAAGCTTTCTTT,CSAERGGTEAFF
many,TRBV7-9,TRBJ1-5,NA,TGTGCCAGCAGCTTAGGGTTTGACCAGCCCCAGCATTTT,CASSLGFDQPQHF
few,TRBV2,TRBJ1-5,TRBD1,TGTGCCAGCAGTGCGGGACAGGGACGCCCCCAGCATTTT,CASSAGQGRPQHF
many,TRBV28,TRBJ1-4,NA,TGTGCCAGCAAACCCCGCTTAGGGGGAGGGGGGCGAGAAAAACTGTTTTTT,CASKPRLGGGGREKLFF
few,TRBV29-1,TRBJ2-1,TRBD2,TGCAGCGTCGCCGGCCGGGAGGGGGTTTTCGATGAGCAGTTCTTC,CSVAGREGVFDEQFF
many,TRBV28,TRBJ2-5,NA,TGTGCCAGCAGTTTAAGGAGAGAGACCCAGTACTTC,CASSLRRETQYF
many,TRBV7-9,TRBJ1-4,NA,TGTGCCAGCAGCTCGGAGACAGTCAATGAAAAACTGTTTTTT,CASSSETVNEKLFF
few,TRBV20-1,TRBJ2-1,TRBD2,TGCAGTGCTGAACGGGCTAGCGGGGGGCCGTCTTCCTACAATGAGCAGTTCTTC,CSAERASGGPSSYNEQFF